One sample yielded the 27 T cell receptor beta chains listed below, sequenced in a study of spatial heterogeneity in lung cancer. As to time point: sample taken at primary tumor resection. A single record per CDR3 protein comes from TCRdb applying MiXCR to the 5' RACE reads. This sample has under 85,000 distinct CDR3 sequences, with about 7.8% found just once. This specimen was PBMCs, taken at surgery. These receptors came from a male donor with early-stage non-small cell lung cancer.

There are many counts of this clonotype. The V gene is TRBV6-5, the J gene TRBJ2-2, with D possibly matching TRBD1 (5 bases). The CDR3 runs 17 residues. Germline CDR1 is MNHEY and CDR2 is SVGAGI. Trimming shortened V by 4 bases and J by 2 bases, and 17 bases separated the two germline ends. CDR3 DNA: TGTGCCAGCAGTTTAGACAACAGGCTTCATAACACCGGGGAGCTGTTTTTT. Residues: CASSLDNRLHNTGELFF.

There are a few counts of this clonotype. The chain employs TRBV29-1 and TRBJ2-5; D uncertain. V was cut by 7 bases and J by 4 bases, with 19 bases left in between. This CDR3 is built from 14 residues. CDR1 is SQVTM and CDR2 is ANQGSEA in the germline V gene. CDR3 DNA sequence: TGCAGCGCTCACGATGTGGGGATGAGAGAGACCCAGTACTTC. It is translated as CSAHDVGMRETQYF.

This clonotype came up many times. The V call is TRBV20-1, the J call TRBJ2-3, with D perhaps assigned TRBD1 or TRBD2 (5 bases each). Trimming left V 3 bases short and J 4 bases short, with 17 bases between. CDR1 and CDR2 from the germline V gene are DFQATT and SNEGSKA (reference sequence). The CDR3 extends over 15 amino acids. CDR3 region: CSARGPGDGPDTQYF. The CDR3 nucleotides read TGCAGTGCTAGGGGCCCCGGGGACGGGCCAGATACGCAGTATTTT.

This clonotype was picked up a small number of times. V and J are TRBV7-8 and TRBJ2-7, with a weak D call TRBD1 (6 bases). The germline V and J ends were trimmed by 5 bases and 4 bases, with 15 bases remaining between them. Germline V gene data show CDR1 as SGHVS and CDR2 as FQNEAQ. This CDR3 comprises 14 residues. CDR3 in amino acids: CASSPRDNLYEQYF. The DNA of the CDR3 is TGTGCCAGCAGCCCACGGGACAATCTATACGAGCAGTACTTC.

This clonotype was observed a handful of times. CDR3 bases: TGCAGTGCTAGGCGGACAGGGGGCTTCTACGAGCAGTACTTC. Amino acid sequence: CSARRTGGFYEQYF. This chain uses TRBV20-1 with TRBJ2-7; 11 positions agree with TRBD1. Germline values: CDR1 DFQATT, CDR2 SNEGSKA (reference sequence). The trim removed 3 bases at V and 3 bases at J, leaving 4 bases unmatched. This CDR3 region has 14 residues.

V is TRBV3-1 and J is TRBJ2-1; TRBD1 might be the D (5 bases). V shed 0 bases and J shed 0 bases, with 9 bases lying between them. The CDR3 consists of 16 residues. Germline values: CDR1 LGHDT, CDR2 YNNKEL (reference sequence). The DNA of the CDR3 is TGTGCCAGCAGCCAAGACACAGGTTCCTCCTACAATGAGCAGTTCTTC. Translation: CASSQDTGSSYNEQFF.

This clonotype has at least ten counts. The V gene is TRBV12-3 or TRBV12-4, the J gene TRBJ1-1; TRBD1 matches at 8 bases. The CDR3 consists of 14 residues. V was clipped by 6 bases and J by 4 bases; unmatched bases: 7. This CDR3 reads CASRSTGEVTEAFF. The CDR3 nucleotides are TGTGCCAGCAGATCGACAGGGGAGGTCACTGAAGCTTTCTTT.

The chain employs TRBV6-5 and TRBJ2-3; D is perhaps TRBD1 (6 bases). The V gene's germline CDR1 is MNHEY and CDR2 SVGAGI. Trimming took off 7 bases at V and 0 bases at J, with 14 bases between the two ends. There are 15 residues in the CDR3. CDR3 coding DNA: TGTGCCAGCACCACACTCAGGGGTAGCACAGATACGCAGTATTTT. It codes for CASTTLRGSTDTQYF.

This clonotype has ten or more counts. V is TRBV27 and J is TRBJ1-1; D possibly corresponds to TRBD1 (5 bases). V was shortened by 3 bases and J by 1 base, with 9 bases between the two germline ends. Germline values: CDR1 MNHEY, CDR2 SMNVEV (reference sequence). The CDR3 runs to 14 residues. The CDR3 loop is CASSFRDPNTEAFF. DNA of the CDR3: TGTGCCAGCAGTTTCCGGGACCCGAACACTGAAGCTTTCTTT.

The chain recombines TRBV10-2 with TRBJ1-3, with D unclear. The CDR3 consists of 12 residues. V gave up 7 bases and J gave up 1 base, with 5 bases separating them. CDR1 is WSHSY and CDR2 is SAAADI in the germline V gene. The CDR3: CASIGSGNTIYF. DNA of the CDR3: TGCGCCAGCATTGGGTCTGGAAACACCATATATTTT.

This clonotype was observed many times. This chain joins TRBV2 and TRBJ1-1, with D hard to call. This CDR3 region has 13 residues. V lost 3 bases and J 1 base, leaving 6 bases between the germline ends. Germline loops: CDR1 SNHLY, CDR2 FYNNEI. The CDR3 DNA reads as TGTGCCAGCAGTGATAACGGGAACACTGAAGCTTTCTTT. Protein: CASSDNGNTEAFF.

This clonotype was counted at least ten times. This chain joins TRBV20-1 and TRBJ2-1; TRBD2 matches at 13 bases. Germline CDR1 is DFQATT and CDR2 is SNEGSKA (reference sequence). The CDR3 sequence is 16 residues long. V was pared by 0 bases and J by 5 bases, with 4 bases of the junction left unmatched. The CDR3 DNA is TGCAGTGCTAGAGATCTCGGGACTAGCGGGGACAATGAGCAGTTCTTC. It encodes CSARDLGTSGDNEQFF.

This rearrangement joins TRBV3-1 to TRBJ2-7, with a tentative D call TRBD2 (6 bases). V was pared by 1 base and J by 0 bases, with 7 bases between. Germline CDR1 is LGHDT and CDR2 is YNNKEL (reference sequence). CDR3 length: 14 residues. CDR3: CASSQGGVSYEQYF. The CDR3, as DNA: TGTGCCAGCAGCCAAGGGGGGGTCTCCTACGAGCAGTACTTC.

The chain recombines TRBV7-9 with TRBJ1-1, with TRBD1 as a possible D gene (5 bases). Germline CDR1 and CDR2: SEHNR and FQNEAQ (reference sequence). The CDR3 has 13 amino acids. V shed 6 bases and J shed 3 bases, with 11 bases lying between them. The CDR3 region is CASSSSTDTEAFF. In DNA form, the CDR3 reads TGTGCCAGCAGTTCCTCGACAGACACTGAAGCTTTCTTT. The variable domain in full, with the rest retrieved from reference TRBV7-9 and TRBJ1-1, is DTGVSQNPRHKITKRGQNVTFRCDPISEHNRLYWYRQTLGQGPEFLTYFQNEAQLEKSRLLSDRFSAERPKGSFSTLEIQRTEQGDSAMYLCASSSSTDTEAFFGQGTRLTVV.

This clonotype was seen only once. The rearrangement uses TRBV2 and TRBJ1-1, with 12 bases identical to TRBD1. V was clipped by 10 bases and J by 5 bases; unmatched bases: 5. The CDR3 consists of 13 residues. The V gene's germline CDR1 is SNHLY and CDR2 FYNNEI. This CDR3 is CATSGQGATEAFF. The CDR3 DNA is TGTGCCACTTCGGGACAGGGGGCGACTGAAGCTTTCTTT.

This clonotype was counted many times. Written as DNA, the CDR3 is TGCAGTGCTAGAAACCGGGGAACAGGGGGTACCATGATCCCCTACAATGAGCAGTTCTTC. It yields the protein CSARNRGTGGTMIPYNEQFF. V is TRBV20-1 and J is TRBJ2-1, with 8 bases matching TRBD1. The germline gives CDR1 DFQATT, CDR2 SNEGSKA (reference sequence). J gave up 2 bases and V 2 bases, and 20 bases lay outside the gene matches. This CDR3 is 20 amino acids long.

There are many counts of this clonotype. The DNA for the CDR3 is TGTGCCAGCAGTGAAGCATTCCCCGGGGTGACCTATGGCTACACCTTC. This codes for CASSEAFPGVTYGYTF. The chain has TRBV6-1 and TRBJ1-2; D call uncertain. Germline loops: CDR1 MNHNS, CDR2 SASEGT. CDR3 size: 16 residues. Trimming left V 0 bases short and J 4 bases short, with 15 bases between.

The table lists this clonotype with a few counts. The chain recombines TRBV7-2 with TRBJ2-5, with 9 bases fitting TRBD2. This CDR3 has 16 residues. Trimming took 5 bases from V and 5 from J; bases not matched to a gene: 12. Germline-derived CDR1 and CDR2 are SGHTA and FQGNSA. The CDR3: CASSLSAGGPGETQYF. Here the CDR3 DNA reads TGTGCCAGCAGCCTTTCGGCGGGAGGGCCAGGGGAGACCCAGTACTTC. Together with reference TRBV7-2 and TRBJ2-5, the CDR3 gives the full variable domain: GAGVSQSPSNKVTEKGKDVELRCDPISGHTALYWYRQSLGQGLEFLIYFQGNSAPDKSGLPSDRFSAERTGGSVSTLTIQRTQQEDSAVYLCASSLSAGGPGETQYFGPGTRLLVL.

The V call is TRBV28, the J call TRBJ1-2; D is undetermined. The V end lost 7 bases, the J end lost 4 bases, and 19 bases lay between the germline ends. This CDR3 contains 15 residues. Germline V lookup: CDR1 MDHEN, CDR2 SYDVKM. The CDR3 nucleotides read TGTGCCAGCACCCAACTTGGGTCGTTGACCTATGGCTACACCTTC. Encoded protein: CASTQLGSLTYGYTF.

A few counts support this clonotype. This chain connects TRBV12-3 or TRBV12-4 to TRBJ2-7; perhaps TRBD1 as D (5 bases). There are 13 residues in the CDR3. V was shortened by 4 bases and J by 3 bases, with 10 bases between the two germline ends. The CDR3 sequence: CASSSATDYEQYF. In DNA form, the CDR3 reads TGTGCCAGCAGTTCCGCGACAGACTACGAGCAGTACTTC.

This clonotype was observed many times. V gene TRBV19 combines with J gene TRBJ2-3; D uncertain. V was shortened by 8 bases and J by 6 bases, with 18 bases between the two germline ends. This CDR3 is 14 amino acids long. Germline-derived CDR1 and CDR2 are LNHDA and SQIVND (reference sequence). For the CDR3, the DNA is TGTGCCAGTGGTGGTTCCGCCGCCGGCGATACGCAGTATTTT. Translation gives CASGGSAAGDTQYF.

CDR3 bases: TGCAGCGTTGAAGCCCGAATGGGGACCAGCACAGATACGCAGTATTTT. This translates into CSVEARMGTSTDTQYF. V is TRBV29-1 and J is TRBJ2-3; either TRBD1 or TRBD2 may fit D (5 bases each). The CDR3 is made up of 16 amino acids. With 1 base removed from V and 0 bases from J, the gap between germline ends came to 14 bases. Germline V gives CDR1 SQVTM, CDR2 ANQGSEA.

This clonotype appeared many times. This CDR3 is CSVLGTGERTEAFF. DNA for the CDR3: TGCAGCGTACTTGGGACAGGGGAGAGAACTGAAGCTTTCTTT. V gene TRBV29-1 combines with J gene TRBJ1-1; TRBD1 matches at 10 bases. The CDR3 has 14 amino acids. Germline V lookup: CDR1 SQVTM, CDR2 ANQGSEA. Losses at the gene ends were 6 bases for V and 5 bases for J; bases not matched to a gene: 9.

The sample holds many counts of this clonotype. At one of its ends the junction is not consistent with the germline gene, which may arise from a read error. The V call is TRBV5-1, the J call TRBJ2-3; 9 bases line up with TRBD1. Germline CDR1 SGHRS, CDR2 YFSETQ. This CDR3 is 14 amino acids long. The CDR3 bases are TGCGCCAGCAGTCGAGTTCCGGGACAGGGTCGATGGGATTTT. Protein sequence: CASSRVPGQGRWDF.

This clonotype was picked up many times. This rearrangement joins TRBV2 to TRBJ1-5; 7 nucleotides agree with TRBD1. CDR1 and CDR2 from the germline V gene are SNHLY and FYNNEI. The CDR3 consists of 13 residues. V was clipped by 4 bases and J by 10 bases; unmatched bases: 7. The CDR3 sequence: CASSGQGLIPQHF. The DNA of the CDR3 is TGTGCCAGCAGTGGACAGGGTTTAATACCCCAGCATTTT.

This clonotype occurred many times. This chain joins TRBV29-1 and TRBJ2-7; TRBD1 or TRBD2 may be the D gene (7 bases each). The V gene lost 8 bases and the J gene lost 5 bases, with 16 bases spanning the gap. Looked up from germline, CDR1 is SQVTM and CDR2 is ANQGSEA. The CDR3 covers 12 residues. The CDR3 DNA reads as TGCAGCATTGGACTAGGGGGCAACGAGCAGTACTTC. This codes for CSIGLGGNEQYF.

This clonotype was seen ten or more times. The V gene is TRBV29-1, the J gene TRBJ1-2, with TRBD1 identical over 7 bases. Germline CDR1 SQVTM, CDR2 ANQGSEA. The CDR3 runs 12 residues. With 6 bases clipped from V and 4 bases from J, the junction kept 5 bases outside the gene matches. CDR3 DNA sequence: TGCAGCGTGACCGGGACAGCCTATGGCTACACCTTC. Its translation: CSVTGTAYGYTF.